The 11 T cell receptor beta chains below all came from one sample that was sequenced in a study of cytomegalovirus exposure and HLA in healthy donors. Sequencing used immunoSEQ multiplex PCR; TCRdb keeps in-frame clones, though not all of them. The top ten clones hold approximately 3.3% of a sample with roughly 75,000 clones, roughly 94% of them seen once. Sequences were obtained from PBMCs. The origin of the receptors is a woman under 30 in good health and CMV-seropositive.

J is TRBJ2-1 and V is TRBV7-9; D gene uncertain. V shed 6 bases and J shed 1 base, with 13 bases lying between them. This CDR3 has 15 residues. Germline loops: CDR1 SEHNR, CDR2 FQNEAQ (reference sequence). The CDR3 nucleotides are TGTGCCAGCAGGTCGTTAAACTTTTCCTACAATGAGCAGTTCTTC. Translated: CASRSLNFSYNEQFF.

The V and J genes are TRBV15 and TRBJ2-7; no firm D call. Trimming took off 0 bases at V and 3 bases at J, with 9 bases between the two ends. Germline V CDR1 and CDR2: LNHNV, YYDKDF (reference sequence). CDR3 length: 14 residues. The DNA for the CDR3 is TGTGCCACCAGCAGAGATCCTACGTACTACGAGCAGTACTTC. This sequence encodes CATSRDPTYYEQYF. The variable domain in full, completed from reference TRBV15 and TRBJ2-7, reads DAMVIQNPRYQVTQFGKPVTLSCSQTLNHNVMYWYQQKSSQAPKLLFHYYDKDFNNEADTPDNFQSRRPNTSFCFLDIRSPGLGDTAMYLCATSRDPTYYEQYFGPGTRLTVT.

V gene TRBV11-3 combines with J gene TRBJ2-7; TRBD2 matches 9 bases. After removal of 2 bases from V and 4 bases from J, the junction contained 6 bases not matched to a gene. CDR1 SGHNT and CDR2 YENEEA come from the germline V gene. The CDR3 spans 15 residues. Written as DNA, the CDR3 is TGTGCCAGCAGCTTAAGACCAGCGGGGGGATACGAGCAGTACTTC. This sequence encodes CASSLRPAGGYEQYF.

The V call is TRBV5-5, the J call TRBJ1-3; unclear D gene. Deletions cut 1 base from V and 0 bases from J, with 8 bases between. The CDR3 sequence is 15 residues long. The germline V gene has CDR1 SGHKS and CDR2 YYEKEE (reference sequence). The CDR3: CASSLQQISGNTIYF. In DNA, the CDR3 is TGTGCCAGCAGCTTGCAACAGATCTCTGGAAACACCATATATTTT. Full variable domain (rest looked up from reference TRBV5-5 and TRBJ1-3): DAGVTQSPTHLIKTRGQQVTLRCSPISGHKSVSWYQQVLGQGPQFIFQYYEKEERGRGNFPDRFSARQFPNYSSELNVNALLLGDSALYLCASSLQQISGNTIYFGEGSWLTVV.

Notes on this clone: A read error may produce the germline difference seen at one junction end. The chain is built from TRBV7-2 and TRBJ2-7; 13 nucleotides line up with TRBD2. Germline assignment: CDR1 SGHTA and CDR2 FQGNSA. This CDR3 region has 12 residues. CDR3 residues: CASSTSGGARVF. In nucleotides, the CDR3 is TGTGCCAGCAGTACTAGCGGGGGGGCGAGGGTCTTC.

The rearrangement joins TRBV7-9 to TRBJ1-1; TRBD1 is a possible D gene (6 bases). Germline CDR1 and CDR2: SEHNR and FQNEAQ (reference sequence). This CDR3 is built from 12 residues. With 6 bases removed from V and 8 bases from J, the gap between germline ends came to 13 bases. CDR3 residues: CASRPLGTEAFF. CDR3 sequence (DNA): TGTGCCAGCAGACCCCTCGGGACAGAAGCTTTCTTT.

The chain joins TRBV4-1 to TRBJ2-7, with a weak D call TRBD2 (5 bases). There are 14 residues in the CDR3. CDR1 and CDR2 (germline): MGHRA, YSYEKL. Trimming pared 0 bases from V and 1 base from J, leaving 7 bases between. CDR3 sequence reads: CASSQDGKSYEQYF. The CDR3, as DNA: TGCGCCAGCAGCCAAGACGGGAAGTCCTACGAGCAGTACTTC.

The rearrangement links TRBV9 to TRBJ2-7, with 11 bases that match TRBD2. This CDR3 spans 15 amino acids. V shed 4 bases and J 4 bases; nucleotides not matched to a gene: 7. Looked up from germline, CDR1 is SGDLS and CDR2 is YYNGEE. The CDR3 region is CASSTASGGWYEQYF. CDR3 nucleotide sequence: TGTGCCAGCAGCACCGCTAGCGGGGGGTGGTACGAGCAGTACTTC.

This chain connects TRBV9 to TRBJ2-5, with a possible D match to TRBD1 (5 bases). From germline, CDR1 is SGDLS and CDR2 YYNGEE. The CDR3 is 15 residues long. Deletions cut 0 bases from V and 5 bases from J, with 14 bases between. The CDR3 DNA is TGTGCCAGCAGCGTAGGTTTAGGGGCCCAGGAGACCCAGTACTTC. It encodes CASSVGLGAQETQYF.

The rearrangement links TRBV9 to TRBJ1-4, with D unresolved. The V end lost 0 bases, the J end lost 3 bases, and 18 bases lay between the germline ends. CDR3 size: 18 residues. Germline CDR1 reads SGDLS; CDR2 reads YYNGEE. CDR3 nucleotide sequence: TGTGCCAGCAGCGTAGATCCGGACTCCCAGGCGGCTAATGAAAAACTGTTTTTT. Amino acid sequence: CASSVDPDSQAANEKLFF.

This sequence joins TRBV7-8 and TRBJ1-1; TRBD1 is a possible D gene (5 bases). The CDR3 has 15 amino acids. Germline V gene data show CDR1 as SGHVS and CDR2 as FQNEAQ. Trimming cost V 1 base and J 5 bases, with 14 bases left between them. The CDR3 here is CASSLVLGAHTEAFF. Written as DNA, the CDR3 is TGTGCCAGCAGCTTAGTGTTAGGGGCGCATACTGAAGCTTTCTTT.